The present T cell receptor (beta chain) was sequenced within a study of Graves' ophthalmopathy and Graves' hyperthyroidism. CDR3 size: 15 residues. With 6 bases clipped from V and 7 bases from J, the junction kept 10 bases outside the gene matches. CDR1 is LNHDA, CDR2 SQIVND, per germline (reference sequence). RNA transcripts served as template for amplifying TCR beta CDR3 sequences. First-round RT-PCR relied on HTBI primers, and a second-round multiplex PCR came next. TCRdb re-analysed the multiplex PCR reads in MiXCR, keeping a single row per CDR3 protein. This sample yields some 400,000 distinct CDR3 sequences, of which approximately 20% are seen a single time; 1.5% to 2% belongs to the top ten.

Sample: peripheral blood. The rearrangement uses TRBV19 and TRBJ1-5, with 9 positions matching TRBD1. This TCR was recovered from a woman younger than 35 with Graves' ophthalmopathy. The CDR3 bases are TGTGCCAGTAGGGAGGGACAGGGACCCCTGCAGCCCCAGCATTTT. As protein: CASREGQGPLQPQHF. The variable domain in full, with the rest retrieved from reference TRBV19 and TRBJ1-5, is DGGITQSPKYLFRKEGQNVTLSCEQNLNHDAMYWYRQDPGQGLRLIYYSQIVNDFQKGDIAEGYSVSREKKESFPLTVTSAQKNPTAFYLCASREGQGPLQPQHFGDGTRLSIL.